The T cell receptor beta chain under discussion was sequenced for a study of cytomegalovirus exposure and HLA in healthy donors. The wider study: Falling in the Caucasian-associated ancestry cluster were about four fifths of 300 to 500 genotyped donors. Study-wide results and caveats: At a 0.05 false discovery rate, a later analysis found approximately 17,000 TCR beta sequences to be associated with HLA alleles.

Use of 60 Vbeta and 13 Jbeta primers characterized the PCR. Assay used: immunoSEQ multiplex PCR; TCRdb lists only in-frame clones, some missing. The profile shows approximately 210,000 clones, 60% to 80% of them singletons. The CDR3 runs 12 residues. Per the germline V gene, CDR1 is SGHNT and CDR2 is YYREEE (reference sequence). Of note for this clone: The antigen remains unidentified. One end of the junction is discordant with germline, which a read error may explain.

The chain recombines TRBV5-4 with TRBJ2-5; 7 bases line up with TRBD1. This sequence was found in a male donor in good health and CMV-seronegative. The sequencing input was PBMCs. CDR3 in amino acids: CASSEGTAVSDF. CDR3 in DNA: TGTGCCAGCAGCGAGGGGACAGCCGTTTCGGACTTC.